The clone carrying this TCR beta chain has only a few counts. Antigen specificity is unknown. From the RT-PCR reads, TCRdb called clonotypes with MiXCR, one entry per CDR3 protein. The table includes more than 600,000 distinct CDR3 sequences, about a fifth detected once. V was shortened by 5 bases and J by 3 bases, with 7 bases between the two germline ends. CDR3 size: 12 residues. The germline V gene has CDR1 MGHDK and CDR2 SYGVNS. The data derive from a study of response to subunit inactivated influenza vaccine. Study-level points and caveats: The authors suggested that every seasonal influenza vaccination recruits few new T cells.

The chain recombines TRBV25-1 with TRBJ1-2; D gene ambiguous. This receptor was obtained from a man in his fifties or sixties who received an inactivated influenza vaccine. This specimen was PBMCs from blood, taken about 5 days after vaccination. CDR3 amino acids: CASSQLYYGYTF. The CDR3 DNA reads TGTGCCAGCAGTCAACTCTACTATGGCTACACCTTC.